Each of the 29 T cell receptor beta chains below was sequenced from the same sample in a study of cytomegalovirus exposure and HLA in healthy donors (dated by TCRdb to about 2017). The library relied on the immunoSEQ multiplex PCR assay. A mixture of 60 forward primers for TCR Vbeta segments and 13 reverse primers for TCR Jbeta segments was used in the multiplex PCR. This immuneACCESS table, as held by TCRdb, lists in-frame sequences with V and J called but not all clones. Of the missing ones, under half trace to an unresolved V gene in checked studies; the others have no known cause. The data table for this sample lists tens of thousands of clones. The ten largest clones capture about 3.2% of the sample. Sequencing was carried out using PBMCs. The receptors shown here come from a woman aged 25-40 years in good health and CMV-seropositive.

The chain employs TRBV10-3 and TRBJ2-1; 7 bases are a match to TRBD1. The CDR3 length is 12 residues. V was pared by 6 bases and J by 8 bases, with 4 bases of the junction left unmatched. The V gene's germline CDR1 is ENHRY and CDR2 SYGVKD. Here the CDR3 DNA reads TGTGCCATCAGACAGGGGAAGGATGAGCAGTTCTTC. Translated: CAIRQGKDEQFF.

The rearrangement uses TRBV6-5 and TRBJ2-2; 9 bases match TRBD1. The CDR3 spans 16 residues. V lost 4 bases to trimming and J lost 7 bases; unmatched junction nucleotides: 10. Germline V CDR1 and CDR2: MNHEY, SVGAGI. The CDR3 sequence is CASSSLGQGPDGELFF. The DNA of the CDR3 is TGTGCCAGCAGTTCCCTGGGACAGGGCCCCGACGGGGAGCTGTTTTTT.

This chain connects TRBV29-1 to TRBJ2-3; 8 bases match TRBD2. Germline CDR1 and CDR2: SQVTM and ANQGSEA. With 3 bases clipped from V and 4 bases from J, the junction kept 9 bases outside the gene matches. The CDR3 has 15 residues. CDR3: CSVDRLASTADTQYF. The CDR3, as DNA: TGCAGCGTTGACCGACTAGCGTCCACCGCAGATACGCAGTATTTT.

The chain has TRBV19 and TRBJ1-5; D may be TRBD1 (5 bases). CDR1 is LNHDA, CDR2 SQIVND, per germline (reference sequence). There are 16 residues in the CDR3. Deletions cut 1 base from V and 6 bases from J, with 16 bases between. CDR3 DNA: TGTGCCAGTAGTATAGGGGGGGGTATTGGAGCTCAGCCCCAGCATTTT. Protein product: CASSIGGGIGAQPQHF.

CDR3 DNA: TGTGCCAGCAGTGAGCCGGGACAGGGTAATTCACCCCTCCACTTT. This gives the protein CASSEPGQGNSPLHF. The genes are TRBV6-1 and TRBJ1-6; 9 bases agree with TRBD1. CDR1 is MNHNS, CDR2 SASEGT, per germline. The length of the CDR3 is 15 residues. The V and J ends lost 3 bases and 6 bases, in that order; junction bases with no gene match: 3.

The chain has TRBV6-1 and TRBJ1-2; D is undetermined. Germline V gene sequence: CDR1 MNHNS, CDR2 SASEGT. Trimming took off 10 bases at V and 7 bases at J, with 25 bases between the two ends. This CDR3 is built from 15 residues. CDR3 region: CAISARAGRESGYTF. CDR3 coding DNA: TGTGCCATATCCGCCCGGGCGGGGAGGGAGTCTGGCTACACCTTC.

The rearrangement joins TRBV6-5 to TRBJ2-7; 12 nucleotides line up with TRBD1. Germline V gene sequence: CDR1 MNHEY, CDR2 SVGAGI. V lost 0 bases, J lost 4 bases, and 1 base stayed unmatched. The CDR3 totals 15 residues. The CDR3 spells CASSYSGQGAYEQYF. The CDR3 DNA sequence: TGTGCCAGCAGTTACTCGGGACAGGGGGCATACGAGCAGTACTTC.

V and J are TRBV7-9 and TRBJ2-1; 8 bases line up with TRBD2. Unmatched junction bases numbered 10, after V lost 1 base and J lost 8 bases. CDR3 length equals 16 residues. Germline CDR1 and CDR2: SEHNR and FQNEAQ (reference sequence). The DNA of the CDR3 is TGTGCCAGCAGCTTAGGATCGGGGGGGGGCCGAGATGAGCAGTTCTTC. It codes for CASSLGSGGGRDEQFF.

This chain uses TRBV7-9 with TRBJ2-1; no firm D call. Trimming removed 7 bases at V and 10 bases at J, with 14 bases between. CDR1 SEHNR and CDR2 FQNEAQ come from the germline V gene (reference sequence). The CDR3 loop spans 12 amino acids. Here the CDR3 reads CASTIEAAEQFF. CDR3 in DNA: TGTGCCAGCACCATTGAGGCAGCCGAGCAGTTCTTC.

The chain couples TRBV11-3 to TRBJ2-3; a possible D gene is TRBD1 (5 bases). The germline V and J ends were trimmed by 0 bases and 0 bases, with 10 bases remaining between them. Germline V gene lookup returns CDR1 SGHNT and CDR2 YENEEA. This CDR3 region has 16 residues. The CDR3 nucleotides read TGTGCCAGCAGCTTAGAGGTGCAGGGTAGCACAGATACGCAGTATTTT. Amino acid sequence: CASSLEVQGSTDTQYF.

V usage is TRBV28 and J usage is TRBJ2-5; 9 bases fit TRBD1. The trim removed 6 bases at V and 11 bases at J, leaving 10 bases unmatched. The CDR3 loop spans 13 amino acids. The germline V gene has CDR1 MDHEN and CDR2 SYDVKM. CDR3 sequence (DNA): TGTGCCAGCAGCCCTGGACAGGGGAAGGGGCAGTACTTC. It translates to CASSPGQGKGQYF. The full variable domain, rest sourced from reference TRBV28 and TRBJ2-5, is DVKVTQSSRYLVKRTGEKVFLECVQDMDHENMFWYRQDPGLGLRLIYFSYDVKMKEKGDIPEGYSVSREKKERFSLILESASTNQTSMYLCASSPGQGKGQYFGPGTRLLVL.

The chain carries TRBV19 and TRBJ2-6, with D possibly matching TRBD2 (5 bases). CDR3 length equals 17 residues. Per the germline V gene, CDR1 is LNHDA and CDR2 is SQIVND (reference sequence). Trimming stripped 8 bases from V and 1 base from J, with 18 bases between. Written as DNA, the CDR3 is TGTGCCAGTGGACTGGGTCAGAGACTATCTGGGGCCAACGTCCTGACTTTC. Protein sequence: CASGLGQRLSGANVLTF.

The rearrangement uses TRBV10-3 and TRBJ1-2; possible D gene TRBD1, 6 bases. Trimming left V 2 bases short and J 2 bases short, with 6 bases between. CDR1 and CDR2 from the germline V gene are ENHRY and SYGVKD. The CDR3 covers 13 residues. The CDR3 bases are TGTGCCATCAGTGAGGGACAGAACTATGGCTACACCTTC. Its protein is CAISEGQNYGYTF.

CDR3 DNA sequence: TGTGCCAGCAGGAGGGGGACAGGGGGCTACGAGCAGTACTTC. It specifies CASRRGTGGYEQYF. This sequence joins TRBV6-1 and TRBJ2-5, with 11 bases matching TRBD1. The J call is doubtful: the DNA matches TRBJ2-7 better. Germline V lookup: CDR1 MNHNS, CDR2 SASEGT. The CDR3 contains 14 residues.

The chain couples TRBV30 to TRBJ2-1; possibly TRBD1 for D (6 bases). This CDR3 comprises 16 residues. V was shortened by 0 bases and J by 0 bases, with 12 bases between the two germline ends. Germline V CDR1 and CDR2: GTSNPN, SVGIG (reference sequence). The chain's CDR3 is CAWSVGQGSSYNEQFF. CDR3 nucleotides: TGTGCCTGGAGTGTGGGGCAGGGGAGCTCCTACAATGAGCAGTTCTTC.

This chain uses TRBV6-1 with TRBJ2-7; weak D call: TRBD1 (6 bases). The V end was cut by 2 bases, the J end by 6 bases, with 11 bases between. This CDR3 has 13 amino acids. The germline V gene has CDR1 MNHNS and CDR2 SASEGT. This CDR3 is CASSENVGGEQYF. CDR3 DNA: TGTGCCAGCAGTGAAAACGTAGGGGGCGAGCAGTACTTC.

V gene TRBV30 combines with J gene TRBJ1-1; D might be TRBD1 (6 bases). The germline gives CDR1 GTSNPN, CDR2 SVGIG (reference sequence). Trimming stripped 2 bases from V and 1 base from J, with 17 bases between. CDR3 length: 16 residues. For the CDR3, the DNA is TGTGCCTGGAGTCCTAGTGCCTTGGGACAGAACACTGAAGCTTTCTTT. Translated: CAWSPSALGQNTEAFF.

This chain joins TRBV9 and TRBJ2-1; TRBD2 matches at 11 bases. The CDR3 covers 14 residues. Germline trimming cut 3 bases from V and 6 bases from J; bases unmatched to any gene: 2. Looked up from germline, CDR1 is SGDLS and CDR2 is YYNGEE. The CDR3 loop is CASSEGLAGNEQFF. The CDR3 region has the DNA TGTGCCAGCAGCGAAGGACTAGCGGGCAATGAGCAGTTCTTC.

The chain carries TRBV7-2 and TRBJ2-5; D may be TRBD2 (5 bases). Trimming removed 4 bases at V and 2 bases at J, with 11 bases between. CDR3 length equals 14 residues. The V gene's germline CDR1 is SGHTA and CDR2 FQGNSA. The CDR3, as DNA: TGTGCCAGCAGCTCTGGAGCGGAGCAAGAGACCCAGTACTTC. This codes for CASSSGAEQETQYF.

V gene TRBV15 combines with J gene TRBJ2-1, with TRBD2 matching over 11 bases. Germline V gene lookup returns CDR1 LNHNV and CDR2 YYDKDF (reference sequence). This CDR3 is 15 amino acids long. With 3 bases clipped from V and 9 bases from J, the junction kept 7 bases outside the gene matches. The CDR3 reads CATSSTSGGLGEQFF. CDR3 DNA sequence: TGTGCCACCAGCAGTACTAGCGGGGGCCTCGGTGAGCAGTTCTTC.

The rearrangement joins TRBV28 to TRBJ2-7; 7 bases are a match to TRBD2. The CDR3 loop spans 16 amino acids. Germline V gene lookup returns CDR1 MDHEN and CDR2 SYDVKM. V shed 5 bases and J 2 bases; nucleotides not matched to a gene: 12. For the CDR3, the DNA is TGTGCCAGCAGTCCAGTCGGGAGGCTGAGCGCCTACGAGCAGTACTTC. It is translated as CASSPVGRLSAYEQYF.

This chain joins TRBV27 and TRBJ2-7; 8 positions match TRBD1. Germline loops: CDR1 MNHEY, CDR2 SMNVEV (reference sequence). There are 15 residues in the CDR3. Trimming took 0 bases from V and 3 from J; bases not matched to a gene: 4. CDR3 coding DNA: TGTGCCAGCAGTTTATCCTACAGGGGGGTCTACGAGCAGTACTTC. Translation gives CASSLSYRGVYEQYF.

The CDR3 sequence: CASSLMDRRQETQYF. In DNA, the CDR3 is TGCGCCAGCAGCTTGATGGACCGGAGGCAAGAGACCCAGTACTTC. The V call is TRBV5-1, the J call TRBJ2-5; possible D gene TRBD2, 5 bases. This CDR3 region has 15 residues. CDR1 and CDR2 from the germline V gene are SGHRS and YFSETQ. Trimming left V 1 base short and J 2 bases short, with 12 bases between.

This chain links TRBV29-1 with TRBJ1-1, with TRBD1 matching 10 bases. The CDR3 has 14 amino acids. The germline V gene has CDR1 SQVTM and CDR2 ANQGSEA. The junction had 9 bases not matched to a gene; V was cut back by 6 bases and J by 5 bases. As DNA, the CDR3 is TGCAGCGTCGAACCCGGACAGGGGGAAACTGAAGCTTTCTTT. Its translation is CSVEPGQGETEAFF.

This chain uses TRBV2 with TRBJ2-3; 14 nucleotides line up with TRBD2. The CDR3 spans 17 residues. Germline loops: CDR1 SNHLY, CDR2 FYNNEI. V shed 6 bases and J 0 bases; nucleotides not matched to a gene: 5. The chain's CDR3 is CASRLGLAGDSTDTQYF. CDR3 nucleotides: TGTGCCAGCAGGTTGGGACTAGCGGGGGATAGCACAGATACGCAGTATTTT. The variable domain in full, completed from reference TRBV2 and TRBJ2-3, reads EPEVTQTPSHQVTQMGQEVILRCVPISNHLYFYWYRQILGQKVEFLVSFYNNEISEKSEIFDDQFSVERPDGSNFTLKIRSTKLEDSAMYFCASRLGLAGDSTDTQYFGPGTRLTVL.

The chain has TRBV28 and TRBJ1-5; D remains unclear. CDR1 MDHEN and CDR2 SYDVKM come from the germline V gene. The germline V and J ends were trimmed by 6 bases and 9 bases, with 30 bases remaining between them. The CDR3 consists of 18 residues. The chain's CDR3 is CASSPIERATTYLRPQHF. CDR3 in DNA: TGTGCCAGCAGCCCGATCGAGAGGGCAACCACCTATCTTAGGCCCCAGCATTTT.

The rearrangement joins TRBV5-1 to TRBJ1-5; D is undetermined. Germline-derived CDR1 and CDR2 are SGHRS and YFSETQ. V lost 0 bases and J lost 2, with 9 bases in between. The CDR3 extends over 15 amino acids. Here the CDR3 reads CASSLGGQRNQPQHF. Here the CDR3 DNA reads TGCGCCAGCAGCTTGGGAGGGCAGCGCAATCAGCCCCAGCATTTT.

The chain employs TRBV5-8 and TRBJ1-2; maybe TRBD1 (6 bases). V was trimmed by 4 bases and J by 4 bases, leaving 17 bases between them. This CDR3 has 15 amino acids. In germline, CDR1 is SGHTS, CDR2 YDEGEE. For the CDR3, the DNA is TGTGCCAGCAGCCTAGGACAGCGGGGAGTCTATGGCTACACCTTC. Amino acids: CASSLGQRGVYGYTF.

The chain is built from TRBV30 and TRBJ2-3; D may be TRBD2 (7 bases). Trimming pared 3 bases from V and 3 bases from J, leaving 19 bases between. The CDR3 is made up of 16 amino acids. CDR1 and CDR2 from the germline V gene are GTSNPN and SVGIG (reference sequence). The CDR3 coding sequence is TGTGCCTGGAGCCCAGAAGGGGGGGGGTGGACAGATACGCAGTATTTT. Residues: CAWSPEGGGWTDTQYF.